The TCR beta chain described here comes from a study of blood T cell repertoires in COVID-19. Study in general: The United States, Italy and Spain provided the acute and convalescent COVID-19 samples.

J lost 7 bases, V lost 1 base, and 15 bases had no gene match. CDR3 length equals 17 residues. The germline CDR1 and CDR2 sequences are SGHDT and YYEEEE. Original methodology: Researchers report that nucleated cell counts were estimated from reference gene primer amplification. Assay used: immunoSEQ multiplex PCR; TCRdb lists only in-frame clones, some missing. V and J calls and clone size are given by that table; D and trimming were obtained from the DNA. Of roughly 86,000 clones in the sample, around 80% were seen once. This clone was seen a few times. Source material: peripheral blood. The clonotype originates from a human donor in a cohort sampled during active COVID-19. The V and J genes are TRBV5-6 and TRBJ2-7; 9 nucleotides align to TRBD1. The CDR3 sequence is CASSLSTGQGDLGEQYF. CDR3 bases: TGTGCCAGCAGCTTGTCGACGGGACAGGGAGACCTGGGGGAGCAGTACTTC.